This entry lists 7 T cell receptor beta chains sequenced from one sample in a study of human T cells and chemical hapten exposure. Extraction of total RNA was performed on unfractionated whole blood. Each cDNA molecule in the library carried unique molecular identifiers. MiXCR was run by TCRdb on the reads, yielding one entry per CDR3 protein. Of 2,500 to 4,000 distinct CDR3 sequences detected, roughly 49% appear once; the ten largest clones hold approximately 10%. Sequencing was done on a sample of whole blood. Receptor source: a human donor who had alopecia or was a healthy volunteer (not recorded which). Some clones in this sample may be carry-over from other donors' samples. This table probably holds off-target reads from a library built for another chain.

The V and J genes are TRBV4-3 and TRBJ2-4, with D uncertain. V was pared by 1 base and J by 7 bases, with 14 bases between. Germline CDR1 LGHNA, CDR2 YSLEER. This CDR3 has 15 residues. The CDR3 is CASSQGFASRNIQYF. The CDR3 region has the DNA TGCGCCAGCAGCCAAGGGTTCGCCAGTAGGAACATTCAGTACTTC.

The gene calls are TRBV2 and TRBJ2-3; D gene uncertain. Germline V lookup: CDR1 SNHLY, CDR2 FYNNEI. CDR3 length: 14 residues. The V end lost 5 bases, the J end lost 1 base, and 10 bases lay between the germline ends. The CDR3 is CASSLTIGTDTQYF. DNA for the CDR3: TGTGCCAGCAGTCTAACTATCGGCACAGATACGCAGTATTTT.

This clonotype occurred a few times. The V gene is TRBV27, the J gene TRBJ2-7; D gene ambiguous. Trimming removed 6 bases from V and 1 base from J, with 16 bases in between. CDR3 length: 15 amino acids. Germline-derived CDR1 and CDR2 are MNHEY and SMNVEV (reference sequence). CDR3 amino acids: CASSRSLGQSYEQYF. The CDR3 coding sequence is TGTGCCAGCAGCCGATCTCTTGGTCAGTCCTACGAGCAGTACTTC.

The V and J genes are TRBV10-3 and TRBJ2-7; 8 positions agree with TRBD1. The CDR3 totals 14 residues. The V gene's germline CDR1 is ENHRY and CDR2 SYGVKD. Trimming removed 6 bases from V and 6 bases from J; junction bases left unmatched: 10. CDR3 DNA sequence: TGTGCCATCAGCTCTCCGGGACAGGTCCCCGAGCAGTACTTC. Protein: CAISSPGQVPEQYF.

This chain joins TRBV11-2 and TRBJ2-5, with 9 bases that match TRBD1. This CDR3 contains 15 residues. Trimming at V came to 5 bases and at J to 6 bases, leaving 10 bases not matched to a gene. The germline gives CDR1 SGHAT, CDR2 FQNNGV. CDR3 DNA: TGTGCCAGCAGCCCCCGACAGGGGGAAGCAAAGACCCAGTACTTC. The encoded protein is CASSPRQGEAKTQYF.

The gene calls are TRBV2 and TRBJ2-5; the match to TRBD1 covers 7 bases. Trimming cost V 6 bases and J 4 bases; bases outside gene matches: 11. The CDR3 runs 15 residues. Germline CDR1 reads SNHLY; CDR2 reads FYNNEI. The CDR3 coding sequence is TGTGCCAGCAGGAGGGCCCGACACAGGGGAGAGACCCAGTACTTC. This translates into CASRRARHRGETQYF.

The genes are TRBV6-5 and TRBJ2-7, with 7 bases that match TRBD2. The CDR3 spans 12 residues. Germline-derived CDR1 and CDR2 are MNHEY and SVGAGI. V dropped 10 bases and J dropped 0; count of bases not matched to a gene: 3. CDR3 residues: CATGGYSYEQYF. The CDR3 DNA reads TGTGCCACGGGGGGTTACTCCTACGAGCAGTACTTC.